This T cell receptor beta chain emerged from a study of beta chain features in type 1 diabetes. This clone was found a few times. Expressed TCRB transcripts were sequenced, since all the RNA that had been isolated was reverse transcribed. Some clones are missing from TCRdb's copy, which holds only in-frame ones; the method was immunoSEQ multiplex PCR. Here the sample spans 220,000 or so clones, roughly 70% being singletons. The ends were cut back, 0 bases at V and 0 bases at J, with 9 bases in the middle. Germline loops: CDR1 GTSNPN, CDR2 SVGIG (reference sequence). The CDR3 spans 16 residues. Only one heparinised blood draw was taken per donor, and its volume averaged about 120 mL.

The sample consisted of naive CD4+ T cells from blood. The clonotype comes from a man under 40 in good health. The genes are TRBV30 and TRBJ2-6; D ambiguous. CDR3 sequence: CAWSVLRFSGANVLTF. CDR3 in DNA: TGTGCCTGGAGTGTACTTAGGTTCTCTGGGGCCAACGTCCTGACTTTC.